A single sample is the source of the 28 T cell receptor beta chains below, sequenced in a study of control samples from healthy donors and cancer patients. Produced via immunoSEQ multiplex PCR; TCRdb's table is partial and in-frame only. This sample yields some 150,000 clones, of which just under 95% are seen a single time; 14% belongs to the top ten. Input material: PBMCs. The receptors were gathered from a man between 60 and 75 years old with colorectal cancer.

This chain uses TRBV25-1 with TRBJ2-1, with D perhaps TRBD2 (5 bases). Trimming left V 3 bases short and J 9 bases short, with 9 bases between. Germline V gene sequence: CDR1 MGHDK, CDR2 SYGVNS. The CDR3 is made up of 12 amino acids. DNA for the CDR3: TGTGCCAGCAGTGATCGGGGTACTGAGCAGTTCTTC. It yields the protein CASSDRGTEQFF.

CDR3 DNA: TGCGCCAGCAGCCAAGGAGTGGAAACTGAAGCTTTCTTT. Translating gives CASSQGVETEAFF. V gene TRBV4-3 combines with J gene TRBJ1-1; D is unresolved. The CDR3 is made up of 13 amino acids. The germline V and J ends were trimmed by 1 base and 5 bases, with 8 bases remaining between them. The V gene's germline CDR1 is LGHNA and CDR2 YSLEER.

This clone has just one count. J is TRBJ2-3 and V is TRBV11-2; D unclear. This CDR3 has 12 amino acids. Germline values: CDR1 SGHAT, CDR2 FQNNGV. Deletions cut 1 base from V and 4 bases from J, with 3 bases between. CDR3 nucleotides: TGTGCCAGCAGCTTAGGGGCAGATACGCAGTATTTT. Protein: CASSLGADTQYF.

There are a few counts of this clone. The gene calls are TRBV6-2 or TRBV6-3 and TRBJ2-2, with 9 bases matching TRBD2. The CDR3 has 16 residues. After removal of 5 bases from V and 6 bases from J, the junction contained 10 bases not matched to a gene. Germline loops: CDR1 MNHEY, CDR2 SVGEGT. The CDR3 DNA reads as TGTGCCAGCAGTCAGCGGGGGGCCCGAGGGTCCGGGGAGCTGTTTTTT. It translates to CASSQRGARGSGELFF.

CDR3 sequence: CASSPIGQGRNYGYTF. The CDR3 nucleotides are TGTGCCAGCAGCCCCATCGGACAGGGACGAAACTATGGCTACACCTTC. The chain uses TRBV5-4 and TRBJ1-2, with 8 bases fitting TRBD1. With V trimmed by 4 bases and J by 2 bases, 10 bases remained unmatched. There are 16 residues in the CDR3. Germline V gene data show CDR1 as SGHNT and CDR2 as YYREEE (reference sequence).

The chain links TRBV5-1 to TRBJ2-2; 11 nucleotides agree with TRBD2. V dropped 2 bases and J dropped 7; count of bases not matched to a gene: 4. This CDR3 spans 15 amino acids. Germline V lookup: CDR1 SGHRS, CDR2 YFSETQ. CDR3 DNA sequence: TGCGCCAGCAGCTTTAGCGGGGGGGCCTTCGGGGAGCTGTTTTTT. Its protein is CASSFSGGAFGELFF.

The chain recombines TRBV5-1 with TRBJ2-2; possibly TRBD1 or TRBD2 for D (5 bases each). CDR1 is SGHRS and CDR2 is YFSETQ in the germline V gene. The length of the CDR3 is 17 residues. Trimming pared 3 bases from V and 6 bases from J, leaving 21 bases between. CDR3: CASSSDSTGTYSGELFF. DNA for the CDR3: TGCGCCAGCAGCTCCGACTCCACCGGGACGTATTCCGGGGAGCTGTTTTTT.

The chain carries TRBV5-1 and TRBJ2-5; a weak D match, TRBD1 (6 bases). The CDR3 runs 16 residues. V was shortened by 1 base and J by 4 bases, with 17 bases between the two germline ends. Germline CDR1 is SGHRS and CDR2 is YFSETQ. For the CDR3, the DNA is TGCGCCAGCAGCTTGAACGTGGGGGCGAGGGGAGAGACCCAGTACTTC. This translates into CASSLNVGARGETQYF.

This clone was observed once. The chain joins TRBV6-2 or TRBV6-3 to TRBJ2-7, with D possibly matching TRBD2 (5 bases). From germline, CDR1 is MNHEY and CDR2 SVGEGT. This CDR3 spans 16 amino acids. Trimming stripped 2 bases from V and 5 bases from J, with 19 bases between. CDR3 nucleotides: TGTGCCAGCAGTTACCGTCCCGAGACCCCCGGGGACGAGCAGTACTTC. Protein product: CASSYRPETPGDEQYF.

The chain links TRBV11-3 to TRBJ2-3; 9 bases fit TRBD2. The CDR3 is made up of 14 amino acids. CDR1 is SGHNT, CDR2 YENEEA, per germline. Losses at the gene ends were 9 bases for V and 2 bases for J; bases not matched to a gene: 6. The CDR3 here is CASARGGNTDTQYF. The CDR3 coding sequence is TGTGCCAGTGCGCGGGGGGGAAACACAGATACGCAGTATTTT. Based on the CDR3 plus reference TRBV11-3 and TRBJ2-3, the full variable domain is EAGVVQSPRYKIIEKKQPVAFWCNPISGHNTLYWYLQNLGQGPELLIRYENEEAVDDSQLPKDRFSAERLKGVDSTLKIQPAELGDSAVYLCASARGGNTDTQYFGPGTRLTVL.

V is TRBV6-5 and J is TRBJ2-3, with no clear D. This CDR3 region has 13 residues. CDR1 is MNHEY and CDR2 is SVGAGI in the germline V gene. Trimming took 6 bases from V and 0 from J, leaving 7 bases between them. CDR3 amino acids: CASRVSSTDTQYF. The DNA of the CDR3 is TGTGCCAGCAGGGTGTCTAGCACAGATACGCAGTATTTT.

The V call is TRBV25-1, the J call TRBJ2-3, with D hard to call. Germline V gene lookup returns CDR1 MGHDK and CDR2 SYGVNS. Trimming shortened V by 6 bases and J by 14 bases, and 21 bases separated the two germline ends. The CDR3 is 13 amino acids. The CDR3 DNA reads TGTGCCAGCAGCCTCCCCTGGGATCCATCCCCGTATTTT. Amino acid sequence: CASSLPWDPSPYF.

The rearrangement uses TRBV29-1 and TRBJ1-3, with D unclear. CDR1 is SQVTM, CDR2 ANQGSEA, per germline. CDR3 length equals 12 residues. V dropped 4 bases and J dropped 4 bases, with 8 bases sitting between them. The CDR3 DNA reads TGCAGCGTTGTGGCCCGCGGAAACACCATATATTTT. This encodes CSVVARGNTIYF.

The CDR3 nucleotides are TGTGCCGTCCCCCACCAGGGGATCTATAATTCACCCCTCCACTTT. It yields the protein CAVPHQGIYNSPLHF. V is TRBV7-9 and J is TRBJ1-6; weak D call: TRBD1 (6 bases). Germline CDR1 reads SEHNR; CDR2 reads FQNEAQ (reference sequence). This CDR3 has 15 residues. Trimming pared 11 bases from V and 3 bases from J, leaving 17 bases between.

The gene calls are TRBV20-1 and TRBJ2-5, with TRBD2 identical over 8 bases. Germline CDR1 is DFQATT and CDR2 is SNEGSKA (reference sequence). With V trimmed by 3 bases and J by 3 bases, 9 bases remained unmatched. The CDR3 consists of 15 residues. This CDR3 is CSASISGASKETQYF. The CDR3 coding sequence is TGCAGTGCTAGTATTAGCGGGGCAAGTAAAGAGACCCAGTACTTC.

The CDR3: CASSAGNTIYF. The DNA for the CDR3 is TGTGCCAGCAGCGCAGGGAACACCATATATTTT. This rearrangement joins TRBV7-2 to TRBJ1-3; D possibly corresponds to TRBD1 (5 bases). The germline V gene has CDR1 SGHTA and CDR2 FQGNSA. V lost 5 bases to trimming and J lost 7 bases, with 6 bases between them. The CDR3 is 11 residues long. Full variable domain (missing parts from reference TRBV7-2 and TRBJ1-3): GAGVSQSPSNKVTEKGKDVELRCDPISGHTALYWYRQSLGQGLEFLIYFQGNSAPDKSGLPSDRFSAERTGGSVSTLTIQRTQQEDSAVYLCASSAGNTIYFGEGSWLTVV.

The V and J genes are TRBV19 and TRBJ1-6; 7 positions match TRBD1. Germline V lookup: CDR1 LNHDA, CDR2 SQIVND (reference sequence). V was pared by 10 bases and J by 6 bases, with 6 bases of the junction left unmatched. The length of the CDR3 is 13 residues. DNA for the CDR3: TGTGCCACCGGACAGGAAGGTAATTCACCCCTCCACTTT. Its protein is CATGQEGNSPLHF.

The chain uses TRBV2 and TRBJ1-2, with 9 nucleotides matching TRBD1. Germline V lookup: CDR1 SNHLY, CDR2 FYNNEI. The CDR3 consists of 11 residues. V dropped 9 bases and J dropped 6; count of bases not matched to a gene: 2. This CDR3 is CARGQGDGYTF. CDR3 in DNA: TGTGCCAGGGGACAGGGAGATGGCTACACCTTC.

J is TRBJ2-2 and V is TRBV11-2; possibly TRBD1 for D (6 bases). The V end was cut by 5 bases, the J end by 1 base, with 11 bases between. CDR1 is SGHAT, CDR2 FQNNGV, per germline. This CDR3 spans 15 amino acids. CDR3 sequence (DNA): TGTGCCAGCAGCCCCGGGACAAGGAACACCGGGGAGCTGTTTTTT. It codes for CASSPGTRNTGELFF.

J is TRBJ1-5 and V is TRBV3-1 (or the pseudogene TRBV3-2), with 10 bases matching TRBD1. The CDR3 contains 20 residues. Unmatched junction bases numbered 24, after V lost 4 bases and J lost 9 bases. CDR1 and CDR2 from the germline V gene are LGHDT and YNNKEL (reference sequence). CDR3 nucleotides: TGTGCCAGCAGCCCCAGACAGGGGGCGGTAACTTGTCCATCCCTTGGGCCCCAGCATTTT. Translated: CASSPRQGAVTCPSLGPQHF.

The rearrangement links TRBV7-2 to TRBJ1-6; the match to TRBD1 covers 7 bases. The CDR3 contains 14 residues. J was trimmed by 8 bases and V by 7 bases; bases with no gene match: 8. In germline, CDR1 is SGHTA, CDR2 FQGNSA. CDR3 region: CASKPTGADSPLHF. CDR3 coding DNA: TGTGCCAGCAAGCCCACAGGGGCGGATTCACCCCTCCACTTT.

This chain links TRBV30 with TRBJ1-5, with a tentative D call TRBD1 (5 bases). This CDR3 has 15 amino acids. The V and J ends lost 3 bases and 1 base respectively, with 13 bases between them. The germline V gene encodes CDR1 GTSNPN and CDR2 SVGIG (reference sequence). The CDR3 coding sequence is TGTGCCTGGAGCACCGGGACTTCCAGCAATCAGCCCCAGCATTTT. Its protein is CAWSTGTSSNQPQHF.

This chain connects TRBV27 to TRBJ2-7, with TRBD2 matching 8 bases. Trimming took 2 bases from V and 5 from J; bases not matched to a gene: 20. Germline V gene lookup returns CDR1 MNHEY and CDR2 SMNVEV (reference sequence). The CDR3 is 19 residues long. The CDR3 sequence is CASSLVMSGGAFGVDEQYF. The CDR3 DNA is TGTGCCAGCAGTTTAGTTATGTCCGGGGGGGCCTTCGGCGTTGACGAGCAGTACTTC.

V gene TRBV6-5 combines with J gene TRBJ2-1, with D possibly matching TRBD1 (5 bases). The CDR3 sequence is 15 residues long. Deletions cut 0 bases from V and 8 bases from J, with 14 bases between. The germline gives CDR1 MNHEY, CDR2 SVGAGI. This CDR3 is CASSYSGIRGDEQFF. CDR3 in DNA: TGTGCCAGCAGTTACTCGGGGATTAGGGGCGATGAGCAGTTCTTC.

This chain connects TRBV12-3 or TRBV12-4 to TRBJ2-4, with 9 bases matching TRBD1. V dropped 6 bases and J dropped 4; count of bases not matched to a gene: 1. The CDR3 runs 13 residues. CDR3 in amino acids: CASRQGAKNIQYF. The CDR3, as DNA: TGTGCCAGCAGACAGGGGGCTAAAAACATTCAGTACTTC.

The genes are TRBV30 and TRBJ2-3; TRBD2 might be the D (5 bases). V gave up 2 bases and J gave up 0 bases, with 9 bases separating them. The CDR3 contains 14 residues. Germline CDR1 and CDR2: GTSNPN and SVGIG (reference sequence). This CDR3 is CAWSRTGSTDTQYF. The CDR3 region has the DNA TGTGCCTGGAGTAGGACGGGGAGCACAGATACGCAGTATTTT.

This chain joins TRBV19 and TRBJ1-2; 9 bases fit TRBD1. CDR1 is LNHDA, CDR2 SQIVND, per germline (reference sequence). The J segment lost 6 bases and the V segment lost 3 bases, leaving 5 bases of the junction unmatched. The CDR3 sequence is 14 residues long. The CDR3 DNA is TGTGCCAGTAGTATTTACCGGGACAGGGATGGCTACACCTTC. Encoded protein: CASSIYRDRDGYTF.

V usage is TRBV19 and J usage is TRBJ1-2, with 12 bases that match TRBD1. With V trimmed by 6 bases and J by 5 bases, 4 bases remained unmatched. This CDR3 contains 14 residues. Germline V gene data show CDR1 as LNHDA and CDR2 as SQIVND (reference sequence). The CDR3 loop is CASSPGQGAYGYTF. Written as DNA, the CDR3 is TGTGCCAGTAGCCCGGGACAGGGGGCGTATGGCTACACCTTC.